This TCR beta chain was obtained from a study of blood T cell repertoires in COVID-19 (dated by TCRdb to 2020 to 2022). The study in broad terms: Collaborator samples came from the United States, Italy and Spain and covered acute and convalescent phases of COVID-19. Nearly every sample came with metadata listing a de-identified subject ID, COVID-19 status, age in years and sex. The repertoires were made available in a free public database intended to serve as a resource for research on the immune response to SARS-CoV-2. Where HLA class I and class II types were available, the types were taken from metadata supplied by the sample provider, not from assay-based typing. Samples were obtained from the ongoing ImmuneRACE study (first 160 participants) and from some 1,200 subjects provided by 6 global collaborators. Subjects who had been exposed to COVID-19, were actively infected with it, or had recovered from it provided the deeply sampled blood TCRbeta repertoires that made up the dataset. The material from the prospective study consisted of cDNA or gDNA derived from T cells, B-cell-depleted T cells, or PBMCs. Results the study describes overall, beyond this receptor: The quantity of clinical and demographic metadata differed by source and by participant and was supplied without curation.

This clone has only one observation. Its antigen is not yet known. Base quality data are lacking; no much larger clone is found one base away. The CDR3 spans 15 residues, from the cysteine through the phenylalanine. The sequence is cut down to CDR3 DNA, 45 bases in frame from base 1. Germline trimming: 4 bases from V, 4 bases from J; junction bases outside gene matches: 5. Taken from the germline V gene, the CDR1 and CDR2 loops are SGDLS and YYNGEE. The immunoSEQ Assay, a bias-controlled multiplex PCR, was used to amplify TCRbeta CDR3 regions from genomic DNA. As for the authors' bioinformatics: The number of nucleated cells in each sample was estimated by amplification of reference gene primers within the assay. Sequence reads were collapsed and filtered to measure the absolute abundance of every unique TCRbeta CDR3 rearrangement. For each sample, productive Simpson clonality was calculated as the square root of Simpson's diversity index across productive rearrangements. Entries here come from immuneACCESS through TCRdb and include only in-frame sequences with V and J called. Some clones fail to appear in such tables; in the studies checked, an unresolved V gene covers under half of the shortfall, and the cause of the remainder is unknown. Clonal size and the V and J genes are those of that table, whereas D and trimming came from the DNA. Present in this sample are about 240,000 clones, around four fifths of which were seen just once. The top ten clones comprise about 3.9% of the sample.

In the prospective study, participants were about 18 to 95 years old, resided in about 25 geographic areas of the United States, and were enrolled through a virtual design. In the prospective study, participants were assigned to cohorts based on the clinical history participants reported in a screening survey and a study questionnaire. Exposed participants had been in contact, within 2 weeks of entering the study, with a person who had a PCR-confirmed or clinician-diagnosed case of COVID-19. In the prospective study, whole blood, serum and a nasopharyngeal or oropharyngeal swab were collected from each participant by mobile phlebotomists. Prospective study participants could optionally give additional blood draws and questionnaires over an approximately two-month period. Blood samples from the prospective study were shipped frozen or at room temperature prior to DNA extraction.

The source material was PBMCs or T cells enriched from blood (not recorded which). The TCR comes from a woman aged 40-49 years who had been exposed to COVID-19. The sequence joins TRBV9 to TRBJ2-1; 10 bases in the middle match TRBD2. The DNA sequence follows: TGTGCCAGCAGCCCGAGCGGGGGGGATTACAATGAGCAGTTCTTC. Translation gives CASSPSGGDYNEQFF.